A selection of T cell receptor beta chains follows, all from one sample in a study of T cell repertoires in cytomegalovirus infection. TCRdb reanalysed the reads using MiXCR and keeps one entry per CDR3 protein. The repertoire includes approximately 470,000 distinct CDR3 sequences, 42% of them detected once, and roughly two fifths sits in the top ten. Their antigen targets remain unknown. Sequences were derived from cultured PBMCs, sampled from culture after CMV antigen stimulation. The receptors come from a human donor in good health (CMV status not recorded). Some clones in this sample may be carry-over from other donors' samples. Both conserved end residues are part of each CDR3. A D gene is named only where the DNA matches it firmly. The size field is filled for only some rows; it gives once, few, many or a size class.

j_call d_call clone_size v_call cdr3_aa cdr3_nt
TRBJ2-1 NA NA TRBV9 CASSVGGQPYNEQFF TGTGCCAGCAGCGTCGGGGGACAACCGTACAATGAGCAGTTCTTC
TRBJ2-3 NA NA TRBV7-2 CASSQSPPDTQYF TGTGCCAGCAGCCAAAGCCCGCCAGATACGCAGTATTTT
TRBJ1-2 NA few TRBV6-5 CASSYADRNGYTF TGTGCCAGCAGTTACGCAGACAGGAATGGCTACACCTTC
TRBJ2-5 NA few TRBV10-3 CAISESKGYQETQYF TGTGCCATCAGTGAGTCGAAAGGATACCAAGAGACCCAGTACTTC
TRBJ1-1 NA NA TRBV7-4 CASSLLAEGEAFF TGTGCCAGCAGCTTATTGGCCGAAGGTGAAGCTTTCTTT
TRBJ2-3 TRBD2 few TRBV6-5 CASRTYSGRAPDTQYF TGTGCCAGCAGGACCTATAGCGGGAGGGCCCCAGATACGCAGTATTTT
TRBJ1-1 NA NA TRBV12-3/TRBV12-4 CASTTQTGIFTEAFF TGTGCCAGCACCACCCAAACAGGGATTTTCACTGAAGCTTTCTTT
TRBJ2-7 NA few TRBV7-9 CASSLGLLTGVSNEQYF TGTGCCAGCAGCTTAGGCCTACTAACGGGAGTCTCCAACGAGCAGTACTTC
TRBJ2-7 NA many TRBV7-2 CASREEAGTYEQYF TGTGCCAGCAGGGAGGAAGCGGGCACCTACGAGCAGTACTTC
TRBJ2-1 TRBD1 NA TRBV12-3/TRBV12-4 CASSFGQGTYNEQFF TGTGCCAGCAGTTTTGGACAGGGCACATACAATGAGCAGTTCTTC
TRBJ2-1 NA NA TRBV29-1 CSAVGAYNEQFF TGCAGCGCGGTTGGTGCCTACAATGAGCAGTTCTTC
TRBJ2-5 NA NA TRBV7-7 CASSLSFTGLQETQYF TGTGCCAGCAGCTTAAGTTTCACAGGGCTCCAAGAGACCCAGTACTTC
TRBJ2-1 TRBD2 many TRBV7-6 CASSLFTSGGYNEQFF TGTGCCAGCAGCTTGTTTACTAGCGGGGGGTACAATGAGCAGTTCTTC
TRBJ2-5 NA NA TRBV12-3/TRBV12-4 CASRNPGETQYF TGTGCCAGCAGGAATCCGGGGGAGACCCAGTACTTC
TRBJ2-2 TRBD2 NA TRBV5-1 CASSFPSGRPVTGELFF TGCGCCAGCAGCTTTCCTAGCGGGAGACCTGTCACCGGGGAGCTGTTTTTT
TRBJ2-4 TRBD1 few TRBV2 CASSLSTGVGNIQYF TGTGCCAGCAGTCTCTCGACAGGGGTGGGAAACATTCAGTACTTC
TRBJ2-1 NA NA TRBV7-4 CASSRTPNEQFF TGTGCCAGCAGCAGGACCCCCAATGAGCAGTTCTTC
TRBJ2-1 TRBD2 NA TRBV20-1 CSARDWGGYNEQFF TGCAGTGCTAGAGATTGGGGGGGGTACAATGAGCAGTTCTTC
TRBJ2-5 NA few TRBV4-1 CASSPTSNQETQYF TGCGCCAGCAGCCCGACATCAAATCAAGAGACCCAGTACTTC
TRBJ1-5 TRBD1 NA TRBV12-3/TRBV12-4 CASSPDRRFDWPQHF TGTGCCAGCAGTCCGGACAGGCGGTTCGATTGGCCCCAGCATTTT
TRBJ2-7 NA once TRBV12-3/TRBV12-4 CASSFKGDSYEQYF TGTGCCAGCAGTTTTAAAGGGGATAGCTACGAGCAGTACTTC
TRBJ2-3 NA NA TRBV11-3 CASSLGGWLTGDTQYF TGTGCCAGCAGCCTCGGAGGGTGGCTGACTGGAGATACGCAGTATTTT
TRBJ2-7 NA NA TRBV4-1 CASSQESRSYEQYF TGCGCCAGCAGCCAAGAGTCACGGTCTTACGAGCAGTACTTC
TRBJ2-7 NA NA TRBV10-3 CAIRENPSYEQYF TGTGCCATCAGGGAAAATCCTTCCTACGAGCAGTACTTC
TRBJ2-5 NA few TRBV4-1 CASSQDGGGIGETQYF TGCGCCAGCAGCCAAGATGGGGGCGGGATCGGAGAGACCCAGTACTTC
TRBJ2-2 NA NA TRBV20-1 CSASDSQNTGELFF TGCAGTGCTTCGGACAGTCAGAACACCGGGGAGCTGTTTTTT
TRBJ2-3 NA NA TRBV6-2/TRBV6-3 CASTPLPTDTQYF TGTGCCAGCACCCCTCTGCCCACAGATACGCAGTATTTT
TRBJ2-4 TRBD1 NA TRBV6-5 CASSYGTGFDIQYF TGTGCCAGCAGTTACGGGACAGGGTTTGACATTCAGTACTTC
TRBJ2-1 NA NA TRBV7-9 CASWRSGNNEQFF TGTGCCTCCTGGCGGAGCGGAAACAATGAGCAGTTCTTC